These T cell receptor beta chains were read from a single sample in a study of cytotoxic CD8 clonotypes in ibrutinib-treated CLL. Libraries were prepared by immunoSEQ multiplex PCR; TCRdb keeps only in-frame clonotypes and omits some of them. The sample lists over 120,000 clones, approximately 80% occurring once. This sample comprised PBMCs, obtained after 36 months of ibrutinib treatment. The receptors come from a human donor with chronic lymphocytic leukemia. Both conserved end residues are part of each CDR3. Each record gives: J gene, D gene, V gene, clone size, CDR3 protein, CDR3 DNA. D genes are given only for firm matches. Expanded clones get a size class; other rows say once, few or many, or leave the size out.

TRBJ1-2 | TRBD1 | TRBV30 | . | CAWSVGQGLGYTF | TGTGCCTGGAGTGTGGGACAGGGGTTGGGCTACACCTTC
TRBJ2-2 | . | TRBV9 | . | CASKGLDYTGELFF | TGTGCCAGCAAGGGCTTGGACTACACCGGGGAGCTGTTTTTT
TRBJ1-1 | . | TRBV4-1 | few | CASRTSVNTEAFF | TGCGCCAGCAGGACTTCAGTGAACACTGAAGCTTTCTTT
TRBJ1-2 | . | TRBV30 | many | CAWSRQTDGYTF | TGTGCCTGGAGTCGCCAGACAGATGGCTACACCTTC
TRBJ2-7 | . | TRBV20-1 | . | CSARDLYEQYF | TGCAGTGCTAGAGATCTCTACGAGCAGTACTTC
TRBJ1-5 | . | TRBV28 | . | CASSEFFGAGSIQPQHF | TGTGCCAGCAGCGAATTTTTTGGGGCAGGGAGTATACAGCCCCAGCATTTT
TRBJ1-4 | TRBD1 | TRBV4-1 | once | CASSIRGPQSREKLFF | TGCGCCAGCAGCATCAGGGGGCCCCAATCTCGGGAAAAACTGTTTTTT
TRBJ1-6 | . | TRBV6-5 | . | CASSYSTGGNSPLHF | TGTGCCAGCAGTTACTCGACAGGCGGGAATTCACCCCTCCACTTT
TRBJ2-7 | . | TRBV29-1 | . | CSVEGGAYEQYF | TGCAGCGTTGAAGGGGGTGCCTACGAGCAGTACTTC
TRBJ1-2 | . | TRBV20-1 | few | CSALNYGYTF | TGCAGTGCCTTAAACTATGGCTACACCTTC
TRBJ1-2 | . | TRBV28 | . | CASSEVGDGYTF | TGTGCCAGCAGTGAAGTGGGGGATGGCTACACCTTC
TRBJ2-3 | TRBD1 | TRBV6-5 | . | CASRRDRSTDTQYF | TGTGCCAGCAGAAGGGACAGAAGCACAGATACGCAGTATTTT
TRBJ1-4 | TRBD1 | TRBV18 | . | CASSPPTGQGDEKLFF | TGTGCCAGCTCACCACCAACCGGACAGGGTGATGAAAAACTGTTTTTT
TRBJ1-1 | . | TRBV18 | once | CASSLNGWNTEAFF | TGTGCCAGCTCACTCAACGGGTGGAACACTGAAGCTTTCTTT
TRBJ2-6 | TRBD1 | TRBV5-1 | once | CASSSTGAAGANVLTF | TGCGCCAGCAGCTCCACAGGGGCGGCTGGGGCCAACGTCCTGACTTTC
TRBJ2-7 | . | TRBV5-1 | few | CASSFAGPYEQYF | TGCGCCAGCAGCTTTGCCGGGCCGTACGAGCAGTACTTC
TRBJ2-7 | TRBD1 | TRBV27 | . | CASSLDDRVHEQYF | TGTGCCAGCAGTTTAGACGACAGGGTTCACGAGCAGTACTTC
TRBJ1-5 | . | TRBV2 | . | CASSPRGAGPNQPQHF | TGTGCCAGCAGTCCAAGGGGGGCAGGGCCTAATCAGCCCCAGCATTTT
TRBJ1-1 | . | TRBV18 | once | CASSLQYTEAFF | TGTGCCAGCTCACTACAGTACACTGAAGCTTTCTTT
TRBJ2-7 | TRBD2 | TRBV11-2 | . | CASSLEPPGASGRKIYEQYF | TGTGCCAGCAGCTTAGAGCCCCCGGGGGCCAGCGGGAGGAAGATCTACGAGCAGTACTTC
TRBJ2-7 | . | TRBV6-6 | . | CASSRGRTFYEQYF | TGTGCCAGCAGCCGGGGCAGGACCTTCTACGAGCAGTACTTC
TRBJ1-1 | TRBD1 | TRBV4-2 | . | CASSRWTTRGTEAFF | TGTGCCAGCAGCCGATGGACAACCAGGGGGACTGAAGCTTTCTTT
TRBJ2-3 | TRBD2 | TRBV13 | . | CASSSGLARDTQYF | TGTGCCAGCAGCTCCGGACTAGCACGGGATACGCAGTATTTT
TRBJ1-2 | . | TRBV28 | . | CASSTMSYGYTF | TGTGCCAGCAGTACCATGAGCTATGGCTACACCTTC
TRBJ2-1 | . | TRBV7-3 | . | CASSSGTTLNEQFF | TGTGCCAGCAGCTCCGGGACGACTCTCAATGAGCAGTTCTTC
TRBJ1-5 | . | TRBV30 | few | CAWRKTRGPQHF | TGTGCCTGGAGGAAAACGCGGGGGCCCCAGCATTTT
TRBJ2-6 | . | TRBV11-2 | . | CASSKIGEGGLGANVLTF | TGTGCCAGCAGTAAAATAGGAGAGGGCGGGCTCGGGGCCAACGTCCTGACTTTC
TRBJ1-5 | . | TRBV4-1 | few | CASSHTPGQSQPQHF | TGCGCCAGCAGCCACACCCCGGGGCAAAGTCAGCCCCAGCATTTT
TRBJ2-1 | . | TRBV27 | . | CATGRAGEQFF | TGTGCCACCGGACGGGCGGGTGAGCAGTTCTTC
TRBJ1-1 | . | TRBV11-3 | few | CASSLFREAFF | TGTGCCAGCAGCTTATTTCGTGAAGCTTTCTTT
TRBJ1-6 | . | TRBV10-1 | . | CASSESGQRRNSPLHF | TGCGCCAGCAGTGAGTCGGGGCAGCGTAGGAATTCACCCCTCCACTTT
TRBJ2-2 | TRBD1 | TRBV30 | . | CAWSKQGALNTGELFF | TGTGCCTGGAGTAAGCAGGGGGCCCTGAACACCGGGGAGCTGTTTTTT
TRBJ1-5 | . | TRBV19 | . | CASSNRDLYSNQPQHF | TGTGCCAGTAGCAACAGGGACCTGTATAGCAATCAGCCCCAGCATTTT
TRBJ1-5 | . | TRBV2 | . | CASSVRGFRPQHF | TGTGCCAGCAGCGTCAGGGGTTTTCGGCCCCAGCATTTT
TRBJ1-2 | . | TRBV9 | few | CASSGGSKGYTF | TGTGCCAGCAGCGGGGGGTCGAAAGGCTACACCTTC
TRBJ2-3 | TRBD2 | TRBV5-1 | . | CASSLQPSGSSTDTQYF | TGCGCCAGCAGCTTGCAACCTAGCGGGTCTAGCACAGATACGCAGTATTTT
TRBJ2-6 | . | TRBV6-5 | . | CASSYQGDGANVLTF | TGTGCCAGCAGTTACCAGGGAGATGGGGCCAACGTCCTGACTTTC
TRBJ2-1 | . | TRBV2 | . | CASSEAWLRRTEQFF | TGTGCCAGCAGTGAAGCATGGCTTAGGAGAACTGAGCAGTTCTTC
TRBJ2-2 | . | TRBV11-2 | once | CASSHWRGTNTGELFF | TGTGCCAGCAGCCATTGGCGGGGTACGAACACCGGGGAGCTGTTTTTT
TRBJ1-3 | TRBD1 | TRBV18 | . | CASSPPTDRAGNTIYF | TGTGCCAGCTCACCCCCAACCGACAGGGCTGGAAACACCATATATTTT